This T cell receptor beta chain was identified in a study of blood T cell repertoires in COVID-19. Study background: The origin of the acute and convalescent COVID-19 samples was the United States, Italy and Spain. PBMCs, B-cell-depleted T cells, or T cells provided the cDNA or gDNA that made up the material.

Method: immunoSEQ multiplex PCR; TCRdb's copy keeps in-frame clones and lacks some. The data contain about 210,000 clones, about 91% of them singletons. The origin of this receptor is a man aged 25-45 years with acute or convalescent COVID-19. Specimen: peripheral blood.

The CDR3 sequence: CASTRPEGRTEAFF. The CDR3 DNA sequence: TGTGCCAGCACCCGTCCGGAGGGACGCACTGAAGCTTTCTTT. This chain joins TRBV28 and TRBJ1-1; D possibly corresponds to TRBD1 (5 bases). Trimming shortened V by 7 bases and J by 4 bases, and 16 bases separated the two germline ends. Germline values: CDR1 MDHEN, CDR2 SYDVKM. There are 14 residues in the CDR3. Full variable domain (remainder filled in from reference TRBV28 and TRBJ1-1): DVKVTQSSRYLVKRTGEKVFLECVQDMDHENMFWYRQDPGLGLRLIYFSYDVKMKEKGDIPEGYSVSREKKERFSLILESASTNQTSMYLCASTRPEGRTEAFFGQGTRLTVV.